This T cell receptor (beta chain) emerged from a study of T cells in Graves' hyperthyroidism and ophthalmopathy. Study-level findings and limits: In blood, most of the thyroid clonotypes expanded above 0.001 were also present. The model made its ophthalmopathy prediction, and onset followed a median about 5.9 months later.

This clonotype was picked up many times. Its target is not known. RNA transcripts gave rise to amplified TCR beta CDR3 regions. The study used the HTBI primer set for a first-round RT-PCR of the TCR CDR3. TCRdb processed the multiplex PCR reads anew with MiXCR; each CDR3 protein has one entry. The sample yields 270,000 or so distinct CDR3 sequences, approximately 26% seen once. There are 14 residues in the CDR3. The trim removed 7 bases at V and 3 bases at J, leaving 4 bases unmatched. It was uncontrolled infection, other autoimmune disease, pregnancy or lactation that excluded patients. Together with thyroid ultrasound, orbital computed tomography, serum thyroxine and TRAb, clinical symptoms were used for diagnoses.

The receptor's source is a man aged 35 to 55 with Graves' hyperthyroidism that later progressed to Graves' ophthalmopathy. The specimen sequenced was blood. The J gene is TRBJ2-1, the V gene TRBV12-3 or TRBV12-4, with 9 bases fitting TRBD2. The CDR3 DNA reads TGTGCCAGCACCCGTAGCGGGAGCTACAATGAGCAGTTCTTC. It encodes CASTRSGSYNEQFF.